The rows below give T cell receptor beta chains drawn from one sample of a study of control samples from healthy donors and cancer patients. TCRdb keeps only in-frame clones here, not all; method: immunoSEQ multiplex PCR. The sample includes 78,000 or so clones, nearly 90% of them seen just once. Sequencing input: blood. The receptors here all came from a woman in her 50s in good health. Each CDR3 is given with its conserved first and last residue. D genes are given only for firm matches. Some rows mark clone size as missing; the rest say once, few, many or name a class of expanded clone.

clone_size: medium-sized; d_call: TRBD1; j_call: TRBJ2-7; v_call: TRBV7-8; cdr3_aa: CASSLGTGGGSYEQYF; cdr3_nt: TGTGCCAGCAGCTTGGGGACAGGAGGAGGCTCCTACGAGCAGTACTTC
clone_size: -; d_call: TRBD2; j_call: TRBJ2-7; v_call: TRBV5-4; cdr3_aa: CASSTGTSDEQYF; cdr3_nt: TGTGCCAGCAGCACCGGGACTAGCGACGAGCAGTACTTC
clone_size: -; d_call: -; j_call: TRBJ1-1; v_call: TRBV3-1/TRBV3-2; cdr3_aa: CASSQSDTPNTEAFF; cdr3_nt: TGTGCCAGCAGCCAAAGTGACACTCCAAACACTGAAGCTTTCTTT
clone_size: -; d_call: -; j_call: TRBJ2-4; v_call: TRBV2; cdr3_aa: CASGQTGTWYF; cdr3_nt: TGTGCCAGCGGCCAAACCGGGACTTGGTACTTC
clone_size: -; d_call: -; j_call: TRBJ1-1; v_call: TRBV18; cdr3_aa: CASSNGENTEAFF; cdr3_nt: TGTGCCAGCTCGAATGGGGAGAACACTGAAGCTTTCTTT
clone_size: once; d_call: -; j_call: TRBJ1-2; v_call: TRBV16; cdr3_aa: CASSQGVASYGYTF; cdr3_nt: TGTGCCAGCAGCCAAGGGGTTGCCAGCTATGGCTACACCTTC
clone_size: -; d_call: -; j_call: TRBJ1-4; v_call: TRBV5-1; cdr3_aa: CASTKLGRTDEKLFF; cdr3_nt: TGCGCCAGCACGAAACTGGGCCGGACGGATGAAAAACTGTTTTTT
clone_size: -; d_call: -; j_call: TRBJ1-5; v_call: TRBV11-2; cdr3_aa: CASSPNPNQPQHF; cdr3_nt: TGTGCCAGCAGCCCGAATCCGAATCAGCCCCAGCATTTT
clone_size: -; d_call: TRBD2; j_call: TRBJ2-2; v_call: TRBV4-1; cdr3_aa: CASSQFPHSDSGVVTGELFF; cdr3_nt: TGCGCCAGCAGCCAATTCCCCCACTCTGATAGCGGGGTTGTCACCGGGGAGCTGTTTTTT
clone_size: -; d_call: TRBD1; j_call: TRBJ1-5; v_call: TRBV12-3/TRBV12-4; cdr3_aa: CASSGTGDQPQHF; cdr3_nt: TGTGCCAGCAGCGGGACAGGTGATCAGCCCCAGCATTTT
clone_size: -; d_call: -; j_call: TRBJ1-2; v_call: TRBV3-1/TRBV3-2; cdr3_aa: CASSQNPPDVSKNYGYTF; cdr3_nt: TGTGCCAGCAGCCAAAACCCTCCTGATGTGTCGAAGAACTATGGCTACACCTTC
clone_size: once; d_call: -; j_call: TRBJ2-7; v_call: TRBV18; cdr3_aa: CASSPYATDLDYEQYF; cdr3_nt: TGTGCCAGCTCACCTTATGCGACAGATTTGGACTACGAGCAGTACTTC
clone_size: -; d_call: -; j_call: TRBJ1-1; v_call: TRBV5-6; cdr3_aa: CASSLELQGDYTEAFF; cdr3_nt: TGTGCCAGCAGCTTGGAGCTTCAAGGGGATTACACTGAAGCTTTCTTT
clone_size: -; d_call: -; j_call: TRBJ1-6; v_call: TRBV6-5; cdr3_aa: CASSTHGPEGSPLHF; cdr3_nt: TGTGCCAGCAGCACCCATGGCCCTGAGGGTTCACCCCTCCACTTT
clone_size: -; d_call: -; j_call: TRBJ2-7; v_call: TRBV6-6; cdr3_aa: CASSSALGEQYF; cdr3_nt: TGTGCCAGCAGTTCAGCACTGGGCGAGCAGTACTTC
clone_size: -; d_call: -; j_call: TRBJ2-3; v_call: TRBV3-1/TRBV3-2; cdr3_aa: CASSQGWEADTQYF; cdr3_nt: TGTGCCAGCAGCCAAGGATGGGAGGCAGATACGCAGTATTTT
clone_size: few; d_call: -; j_call: TRBJ1-1; v_call: TRBV30; cdr3_aa: CAWLVNTEAFF; cdr3_nt: TGTGCCTGGTTGGTGAACACTGAAGCTTTCTTT
clone_size: once; d_call: TRBD1; j_call: TRBJ1-1; v_call: TRBV6-1; cdr3_aa: CAGSESAGGKVEAFF; cdr3_nt: TGTGCCGGCAGTGAATCCGCAGGGGGCAAAGTTGAAGCTTTCTTT
clone_size: -; d_call: -; j_call: TRBJ2-3; v_call: TRBV11-2; cdr3_aa: CASSQNRVGDTQYF; cdr3_nt: TGTGCCAGCAGCCAAAACAGGGTAGGAGATACGCAGTATTTT
clone_size: -; d_call: -; j_call: TRBJ2-7; v_call: TRBV20-1; cdr3_aa: CSASKYEQYF; cdr3_nt: TGCAGTGCGTCGAAATACGAGCAGTACTTC
clone_size: -; d_call: -; j_call: TRBJ1-1; v_call: TRBV3-1/TRBV3-2; cdr3_aa: CASSRLTQRGNTEAFF; cdr3_nt: TGTGCCAGCAGCCGATTGACTCAAAGGGGGAACACTGAAGCTTTCTTT
clone_size: -; d_call: -; j_call: TRBJ1-5; v_call: TRBV7-9; cdr3_aa: CASSLDSNQPQHF; cdr3_nt: TGTGCCAGCAGCTTAGATAGCAATCAGCCCCAGCATTTT
clone_size: once; d_call: TRBD1; j_call: TRBJ1-5; v_call: TRBV19; cdr3_aa: CASVQGQQPQHF; cdr3_nt: TGTGCCAGTGTACAGGGGCAGCAGCCCCAGCATTTT
clone_size: -; d_call: -; j_call: TRBJ1-4; v_call: TRBV19; cdr3_aa: CASSIRQVMFPVATNEKLFF; cdr3_nt: TGTGCCTCCTCCATCCGGCAGGTGATGTTTCCAGTTGCAACTAATGAAAAACTGTTTTTT
clone_size: -; d_call: TRBD1; j_call: TRBJ2-3; v_call: TRBV14; cdr3_aa: CASSLQGARGTDTQYF; cdr3_nt: TGTGCCAGCAGCCTACAGGGGGCGAGGGGCACAGATACGCAGTATTTT
clone_size: -; d_call: -; j_call: TRBJ2-7; v_call: TRBV29-1; cdr3_aa: CSVVRGLTYEQYF; cdr3_nt: TGCAGCGTTGTAAGGGGCCTAACCTACGAGCAGTACTTC
clone_size: -; d_call: TRBD2; j_call: TRBJ2-7; v_call: TRBV5-1; cdr3_aa: CASSLQWTSDEQYF; cdr3_nt: TGCGCCAGCAGCTTGCAGTGGACTAGCGACGAGCAGTACTTC
clone_size: -; d_call: TRBD1; j_call: TRBJ1-4; v_call: TRBV5-1; cdr3_aa: CASSLYPGQGEKLFF; cdr3_nt: TGCGCCAGCAGCTTGTACCCGGGACAGGGGGAAAAACTGTTTTTT
clone_size: -; d_call: -; j_call: TRBJ2-1; v_call: TRBV2; cdr3_aa: CASSGESYNEQFF; cdr3_nt: TGTGCCAGCAGTGGGGAGTCCTACAATGAGCAGTTCTTC
clone_size: -; d_call: TRBD1; j_call: TRBJ1-2; v_call: TRBV29-1; cdr3_aa: CSATGGQGDYGYTF; cdr3_nt: TGCAGCGCCACCGGGGGACAGGGGGACTATGGCTACACCTTC
clone_size: -; d_call: -; j_call: TRBJ1-1; v_call: TRBV12-5; cdr3_aa: CASGSPGGTEAFF; cdr3_nt: TGTGCTAGTGGTTCCCCGGGGGGTACTGAAGCTTTCTTT
clone_size: few; d_call: -; j_call: TRBJ1-4; v_call: TRBV2; cdr3_aa: CASSTDEKLFF; cdr3_nt: TGTGCCAGCAGCACAGATGAAAAACTGTTTTTT
clone_size: -; d_call: -; j_call: TRBJ1-3; v_call: TRBV7-2; cdr3_aa: CASSPQTPDSGNTIYF; cdr3_nt: TGTGCCAGCAGCCCTCAGACACCCGACTCTGGAAACACCATATATTTT
clone_size: -; d_call: -; j_call: TRBJ1-4; v_call: TRBV6-5; cdr3_aa: CASTGKTNEKLFF; cdr3_nt: TGTGCCAGCACGGGTAAAACTAATGAAAAACTGTTTTTT
clone_size: -; d_call: -; j_call: TRBJ2-2; v_call: TRBV19; cdr3_aa: CASSISTGYAGELFF; cdr3_nt: TGTGCCAGTAGTATTAGTACAGGGTACGCCGGGGAGCTGTTTTTT
clone_size: -; d_call: -; j_call: TRBJ1-6; v_call: TRBV10-2; cdr3_aa: CASSEGKSSPLHF; cdr3_nt: TGCGCCAGCAGTGAGGGGAAAAGTTCACCCCTCCACTTT
clone_size: -; d_call: -; j_call: TRBJ1-1; v_call: TRBV5-1; cdr3_aa: CASSLGESAYEAFF; cdr3_nt: TGCGCCAGCAGCTTGGGGGAGTCCGCATACGAAGCTTTCTTT
clone_size: -; d_call: -; j_call: TRBJ1-2; v_call: TRBV2; cdr3_aa: CASSEGGVISGYTF; cdr3_nt: TGTGCCAGCAGTGAAGGGGGGGTAATCAGTGGCTACACCTTC
clone_size: -; d_call: -; j_call: TRBJ1-2; v_call: TRBV18; cdr3_aa: CASSPPAGTGGYTF; cdr3_nt: TGTGCCAGCTCACCACCAGCGGGAACAGGAGGCTACACCTTC
clone_size: -; d_call: -; j_call: TRBJ1-1; v_call: TRBV19; cdr3_aa: CASSANRDMYTEAFF; cdr3_nt: TGTGCCAGTAGTGCGAACCGGGACATGTACACTGAAGCTTTCTTT
clone_size: -; d_call: -; j_call: TRBJ1-1; v_call: TRBV19; cdr3_aa: CASKAQGGTEAFF; cdr3_nt: TGTGCCAGTAAAGCCCAGGGAGGCACTGAAGCTTTCTTT
clone_size: few; d_call: -; j_call: TRBJ2-2; v_call: TRBV7-8; cdr3_aa: CASSLVSGMGGELFF; cdr3_nt: TGTGCCAGCAGCTTAGTTTCAGGGATGGGCGGGGAGCTGTTTTTT
clone_size: -; d_call: -; j_call: TRBJ1-5; v_call: TRBV30; cdr3_aa: CAWSSNSNQPQHF; cdr3_nt: TGTGCCTGGAGTTCAAATAGCAATCAGCCCCAGCATTTT
clone_size: -; d_call: -; j_call: TRBJ2-3; v_call: TRBV12-5; cdr3_aa: CASGLVTAADTQYF; cdr3_nt: TGTGCTAGTGGTTTGGTAACGGCGGCAGATACGCAGTATTTT
clone_size: -; d_call: -; j_call: TRBJ2-3; v_call: TRBV7-2; cdr3_aa: CASSLDRDTQYF; cdr3_nt: TGTGCCAGCAGCTTAGATAGAGATACGCAGTATTTT
clone_size: -; d_call: TRBD2; j_call: TRBJ2-3; v_call: TRBV30; cdr3_aa: CAWSVWASGGVRVGKTSTDTQYF; cdr3_nt: TGTGCCTGGAGTGTTTGGGCTAGCGGGGGGGTAAGAGTTGGCAAAACCTCCACAGATACGCAGTATTTT
clone_size: -; d_call: -; j_call: TRBJ1-5; v_call: TRBV5-1; cdr3_aa: CASSLSGEGQPQHF; cdr3_nt: TGCGCCAGCAGTTTATCAGGGGAAGGCCAGCCCCAGCATTTT
clone_size: -; d_call: -; j_call: TRBJ1-5; v_call: TRBV28; cdr3_aa: CASSLYSQSQHF; cdr3_nt: TGTGCCAGCAGTTTATACTCACAGTCCCAGCATTTT
clone_size: -; d_call: TRBD2; j_call: TRBJ2-3; v_call: TRBV5-1; cdr3_aa: CASSSGSGGAGDTQYF; cdr3_nt: TGCGCCAGCAGCTCGGGTAGCGGGGGGGCCGGAGATACGCAGTATTTT
clone_size: -; d_call: -; j_call: TRBJ1-5; v_call: TRBV9; cdr3_aa: CASGGGPDQPQHF; cdr3_nt: TGTGCCAGCGGGGGAGGGCCGGATCAGCCCCAGCATTTT
clone_size: -; d_call: TRBD1; j_call: TRBJ1-1; v_call: TRBV19; cdr3_aa: CASSDRGRTEAFF; cdr3_nt: TGTGCCAGTAGTGATAGGGGGCGGACTGAAGCTTTCTTT
clone_size: -; d_call: -; j_call: TRBJ1-1; v_call: TRBV18; cdr3_aa: CASSPLQNTEAFF; cdr3_nt: TGTGCCAGCTCACCATTACAGAACACTGAAGCTTTCTTT
clone_size: -; d_call: -; j_call: TRBJ1-1; v_call: TRBV12-3/TRBV12-4; cdr3_aa: CASTLGMNTEAFF; cdr3_nt: TGTGCCAGCACCTTGGGTATGAACACTGAAGCTTTCTTT
clone_size: few; d_call: -; j_call: TRBJ1-1; v_call: TRBV6-5; cdr3_aa: CASSPSRGNTEAFF; cdr3_nt: TGTGCCAGCAGTCCCTCCCGGGGCAACACTGAAGCTTTCTTT
clone_size: -; d_call: -; j_call: TRBJ2-1; v_call: TRBV11-2; cdr3_aa: CASSLDRASGNEQFF; cdr3_nt: TGTGCCAGCAGCTTAGACCGAGCGTCGGGGAATGAGCAGTTCTTC
clone_size: -; d_call: -; j_call: TRBJ2-2; v_call: TRBV4-1; cdr3_aa: CASSQPLHSANTGELFF; cdr3_nt: TGCGCCAGCAGCCAGCCCCTACACTCCGCGAACACCGGGGAGCTGTTTTTT
clone_size: once; d_call: -; j_call: TRBJ2-6; v_call: TRBV19; cdr3_aa: CASSIDYPQGPGANVLTF; cdr3_nt: TGTGCCAGTAGTATAGATTATCCCCAGGGACCTGGGGCCAACGTCCTGACTTTC
clone_size: -; d_call: -; j_call: TRBJ2-1; v_call: TRBV29-1; cdr3_aa: CSAALNGNEQFF; cdr3_nt: TGCAGCGCGGCACTGAATGGCAATGAGCAGTTCTTC
clone_size: once; d_call: -; j_call: TRBJ2-7; v_call: TRBV7-9; cdr3_aa: CASSLTSSASTYEQYF; cdr3_nt: TGTGCCAGCAGCTTAACCTCCTCCGCAAGTACCTACGAGCAGTACTTC
clone_size: -; d_call: TRBD1; j_call: TRBJ2-1; v_call: TRBV3-1/TRBV3-2; cdr3_aa: CASSQGIGQGTYNEQFF; cdr3_nt: TGTGCCAGCAGCCAAGGAATCGGACAGGGCACATACAATGAGCAGTTCTTC